The 10 T cell receptor beta chains listed next were all sequenced from one sample in a study of PD-1 blockade in classical Hodgkin lymphoma. Time point given: newly diagnosed, previously untreated cHL patient sample. From thawed PBMCs, CD4+ T cells were purified using magnetic negative selection. The protocol was immunoSEQ multiplex PCR, while the TCRdb copy is restricted to in-frame clones and leaves out a portion. The sample shows 15,000 to 17,000 clones, around 84% of them seen only once. The sample consisted of CD4+ T cells from blood. The source is a human donor with classical Hodgkin lymphoma.

The chain joins TRBV7-2 to TRBJ2-5; 7 bases map to TRBD1. The CDR3 length is 14 residues. Germline loops: CDR1 SGHTA, CDR2 FQGNSA. V lost 4 bases, J lost 5 bases, and 7 bases stayed unmatched. The CDR3 sequence is CASSYRGFGETQYF. CDR3 in DNA: TGTGCCAGCAGCTACAGGGGTTTTGGGGAGACCCAGTACTTC.

The gene calls are TRBV21-1 and TRBJ2-7; the table's TRBD2 call for D was not verified on the DNA. TRBV21-1 is flagged as a pseudogene. The CDR3 is 16 amino acids. The CDR3 loop is CASSKLLAEETYEQYF. The DNA of the CDR3 is TGTGCCAGCAGCAAACTGCTGGCGGAGGAGACCTACGAGCAGTACTTC.

The V and J genes are TRBV7-3 and TRBJ1-1; D might be TRBD1 (6 bases). This CDR3 region has 12 residues. CDR1 and CDR2 from the germline V gene are SGHTA and FQGTGA. Trimming removed 5 bases at V and 4 bases at J, with 8 bases between. CDR3 sequence: CASSLRGTEAFF. The CDR3 DNA follows: TGTGCCAGCAGCCTCAGGGGCACTGAAGCTTTCTTT. The full variable domain, with the rest looked up from reference TRBV7-3 and TRBJ1-1, is GAGVSQTPSNKVTEKGKYVELRCDPISGHTALYWYRQSLGQGPEFLIYFQGTGAADDSGLPNDRFFAVRPEGSVSTLKIQRTERGDSAVYLCASSLRGTEAFFGQGTRLTVV.

This rearrangement joins TRBV28 to TRBJ1-4, with 8 bases matching TRBD1. The J segment lost 10 bases and the V segment lost 7 bases, leaving 5 bases of the junction unmatched. Germline V CDR1 and CDR2: MDHEN, SYDVKM. The CDR3 is made up of 12 amino acids. The CDR3 DNA sequence: TGTGCCAGCATCCACAGGGGGGGAAAACTGTTTTTT. This sequence encodes CASIHRGGKLFF. Looking up the rest from reference TRBV28 and TRBJ1-4 gives the full variable domain: DVKVTQSSRYLVKRTGEKVFLECVQDMDHENMFWYRQDPGLGLRLIYFSYDVKMKEKGDIPEGYSVSREKKERFSLILESASTNQTSMYLCASIHRGGKLFFGSGTQLSVL.

This clone came up once. The chain joins TRBV4-3 to TRBJ2-3, with 7 nucleotides matching TRBD2. The CDR3 has 17 amino acids. V dropped 0 bases and J dropped 1; count of bases not matched to a gene: 7. CDR1 and CDR2 from the germline V gene are LGHNA and YSLEER. CDR3 residues: CASSQDRASGGTDTQYF. In DNA form, the CDR3 reads TGCGCCAGCAGCCAAGATCGGGCTAGCGGAGGCACAGATACGCAGTATTTT.

The chain recombines TRBV30 with TRBJ2-7; TRBD1 matches at 10 bases. The CDR3 totals 14 residues. Germline trimming cut 0 bases from V and 3 bases from J; bases unmatched to any gene: 2. Germline CDR1 is GTSNPN and CDR2 is SVGIG (reference sequence). CDR3 in amino acids: CAWSVGQGGYEQYF. As DNA, the CDR3 is TGTGCCTGGAGTGTTGGACAGGGGGGCTACGAGCAGTACTTC.

This sequence joins TRBV2 and TRBJ2-7, with D perhaps TRBD2 (6 bases). Trimming took 6 bases from V and 2 from J, leaving 8 bases between them. There are 12 residues in the CDR3. Per the germline V gene, CDR1 is SNHLY and CDR2 is FYNNEI. CDR3 coding DNA: TGTGCCAGCAGGGGGGGTACCTACGAGCAGTACTTC. Translation gives CASRGGTYEQYF.

This clone was counted a few times. The V gene is TRBV29-1, the J gene TRBJ1-1; a weak D match, TRBD1 (5 bases). Per germline, CDR1 SQVTM and CDR2 ANQGSEA. The CDR3 consists of 13 residues. Deletions cut 5 bases from V and 1 base from J, with 11 bases between. CDR3 nucleotides: TGCAGCGTTATGTTGGGACCGAACACTGAAGCTTTCTTT. Translation: CSVMLGPNTEAFF.

The chain carries TRBV5-6 and TRBJ2-3, with TRBD2 matching 11 bases. V shed 1 base and J 6 bases; nucleotides not matched to a gene: 7. Looked up from germline, CDR1 is SGHDT and CDR2 is YYEEEE. The CDR3 runs 16 residues. This chain's CDR3 is CASSLLSSGREDTQYF. In DNA, the CDR3 is TGTGCCAGCAGCTTGTTGAGTAGCGGGAGGGAGGATACGCAGTATTTT.

V gene TRBV4-1 combines with J gene TRBJ1-1; 9 bases align to TRBD1. Germline CDR1 and CDR2: MGHRA and YSYEKL. There are 18 residues in the CDR3. The V and J ends lost 0 bases and 0 bases, in that order; junction bases with no gene match: 8. CDR3 in DNA: TGCGCCAGCAGCCAAGATAAGGACAGGGGATCCATGAACACTGAAGCTTTCTTT. This sequence encodes CASSQDKDRGSMNTEAFF.